This T cell receptor beta chain was found in a study of T cell responses to AZD1222 COVID-19 vaccine. Study results and limitations: Spike as a whole was targeted by vaccine-associated CD4 TCRs, dominant at 160-218 and 743-854. Donors were largely white British and mainly female; clonal diversity was possibly underestimated. There were repertoire samples only from the period after the peak T cell response. Close to half of all spike-specific TCRs reportedly target regions of the variants that are unmutated.

This CDR3 has 15 amino acids. The germline V and J ends were trimmed by 7 bases and 1 base, with 16 bases remaining between them. Germline values: CDR1 MNHEY, CDR2 SVGAGI. Using immunoSEQ multiplex PCR, the repertoire was profiled, and TCRdb retains in-frame clones only, with some absent. The sample contains some 90,000 clones, around nine tenths of which appear only once. In the case of this clone: No antigen is known for it.

The rearrangement links TRBV6-5 to TRBJ1-1, with D maybe TRBD1 (6 bases). Material: peripheral blood, obtained on day 0 of MenACWY control vaccination. The origin of this receptor is an adult in good health. The CDR3 DNA sequence: TGTGCCAGCAAGCAGCGGGGGGCCCGGAACACTGAAGCTTTCTTT. It specifies CASKQRGARNTEAFF.